These 18 T cell receptor beta chains were sequenced from one sample in a study of shared clonotypes between healthy human individuals. Positively selected for CCR7, the CD45RO-negative cells used as naive CD8 cells excluded terminally differentiated effector memory CD45RA+ cells. Sequencing was performed with immunoSEQ multiplex PCR; in TCRdb, only in-frame clones are kept and a portion is missing. The data show about 2,200,000 clones, with 90% to 95% seen just once and about 1.8% held by the top ten. Sequences were obtained from naive CD8+ T cells from PBMCs. The receptor source for this set is a man between 18 and 35 years old in good health. Some clones in this sample may be carry-over from other donors' samples.

The chain combines TRBV28 with TRBJ2-1; 10 bases align to TRBD2. V dropped 6 bases and J dropped 7; count of bases not matched to a gene: 12. The CDR3 totals 16 residues. The V gene's germline CDR1 is MDHEN and CDR2 SYDVKM. The CDR3 region has the DNA TGTGCCAGCAGCCGCGGACCTAGCGGGAGACAGAATGAGCAGTTCTTC. Its protein product is CASSRGPSGRQNEQFF.

The chain employs TRBV7-2 and TRBJ2-1; no reliable D call. The CDR3 loop spans 14 amino acids. The germline V and J ends were trimmed by 5 bases and 7 bases, with 15 bases remaining between them. Germline lookup yields CDR1 SGHTA and CDR2 FQGNSA. The CDR3 DNA reads as TGTGCCAGCAGCCCTTTGCCTTGGGGAAATGAGCAGTTCTTC. Translation: CASSPLPWGNEQFF. Filled out from reference TRBV7-2 and TRBJ2-1, the complete variable domain reads GAGVSQSPSNKVTEKGKDVELRCDPISGHTALYWYRQSLGQGLEFLIYFQGNSAPDKSGLPSDRFSAERTGGSVSTLTIQRTQQEDSAVYLCASSPLPWGNEQFFGPGTRLTVL.

In DNA form, the CDR3 reads TGTGCCAGCAGCACAGGACTAGCAGCGGATGAGCAGTTCTTC. It translates to CASSTGLAADEQFF. This chain links TRBV7-9 with TRBJ2-1, with 8 nucleotides matching TRBD2. V lost 5 bases and J lost 8; bases outside the gene matches: 8. The germline gives CDR1 SEHNR, CDR2 FQNEAQ (reference sequence). The CDR3 sequence is 14 residues long. Together with reference TRBV7-9 and TRBJ2-1, the CDR3 gives the full variable domain: DTGVSQNPRHKITKRGQNVTFRCDPISEHNRLYWYRQTLGQGPEFLTYFQNEAQLEKSRLLSDRFSAERPKGSFSTLEIQRTEQGDSAMYLCASSTGLAADEQFFGPGTRLTVL.

V gene TRBV4-1 combines with J gene TRBJ2-7, with 11 bases fitting TRBD2. V gave up 1 base and J gave up 1 base; unmatched junction bases: 6. Germline V gene lookup returns CDR1 MGHRA and CDR2 YSYEKL. CDR3 size: 17 residues. The CDR3, as DNA: TGCGCCAGCAGCCAAGCCGGACTAGCGGGTAGGTCCTACGAGCAGTACTTC. Translating it yields CASSQAGLAGRSYEQYF.

The chain uses TRBV5-4 and TRBJ1-4, with a possible D match to TRBD1 (5 bases). V was pared by 4 bases and J by 3 bases, with 13 bases between. Germline V gene data show CDR1 as SGHNT and CDR2 as YYREEE (reference sequence). The CDR3 consists of 15 residues. CDR3 coding DNA: TGTGCCAGCAGCCCCGGATGGGGCCCTAATGAAAAACTGTTTTTT. Encoded protein: CASSPGWGPNEKLFF.

The chain has TRBV9 and TRBJ2-7; D is ambiguous. V lost 6 bases to trimming and J lost 0 bases, with 10 bases between them. This CDR3 comprises 13 residues. The germline CDR1 and CDR2 sequences are SGDLS and YYNGEE. The CDR3 DNA reads as TGTGCCAGCAACGACGGAATCTCCTACGAGCAGTACTTC. Its protein product is CASNDGISYEQYF.

The chain is built from TRBV9 and TRBJ2-6; no clear D. This CDR3 spans 17 amino acids. Trimming pared 0 bases from V and 0 bases from J, leaving 10 bases between. Germline-derived CDR1 and CDR2 are SGDLS and YYNGEE. CDR3 bases: TGTGCCAGCAGCGTAGGGTCCTACTTCTCTGGGGCCAACGTCCTGACTTTC. It is translated as CASSVGSYFSGANVLTF.

The chain has TRBV4-3 and TRBJ1-2; possibly TRBD1 for D (6 bases). CDR3 length equals 14 residues. Between the trimmed V and J ends, which lost 3 bases and 0 bases, there was a span of 8 bases. Germline V gene lookup returns CDR1 LGHNA and CDR2 YSLEER. As DNA, the CDR3 is TGCGCCAGCAGCCAGGAGGGGGCTAACTATGGCTACACCTTC. This encodes CASSQEGANYGYTF.

This clone was recorded a few times. The chain is built from TRBV4-1 and TRBJ1-4; no definite D call. The CDR3 has 12 amino acids. V lost 1 base and J 7 bases, leaving 4 bases between the germline ends. Looked up from germline, CDR1 is MGHRA and CDR2 is YSYEKL. The CDR3 DNA follows: TGCGCCAGCAGCCAAGGATTTGAAAAACTGTTTTTT. Translation: CASSQGFEKLFF.

This clone was seen just once. The chain's CDR3 is CASSDRGPGYGYTF. CDR3 in DNA: TGTGCCAGCAGCGACAGGGGGCCGGGCTATGGCTACACCTTC. The J gene is TRBJ1-2, the V gene TRBV28; 10 positions agree with TRBD1. V trimming: 6 bases; J trimming: 4 bases; junction bases outside the gene matches: 5. The germline V gene encodes CDR1 MDHEN and CDR2 SYDVKM. The CDR3 extends over 14 amino acids.

The chain carries TRBV27 and TRBJ1-4; D gene uncertain. Germline V CDR1 and CDR2: MNHEY, SMNVEV (reference sequence). The CDR3 totals 13 residues. V was pared by 1 base and J by 8 bases, with 8 bases between. CDR3 sequence (DNA): TGTGCCAGCAGTTTATTATCAAGGGAAAAACTGTTTTTT. Amino acids: CASSLLSREKLFF.

CDR3 DNA: TGTGCCAGTAGTCTTCAGGCTTTCGGCACTGAAGCTTTCTTT. Translating gives CASSLQAFGTEAFF. This rearrangement joins TRBV19 to TRBJ1-1; D gene uncertain. The V and J ends lost 5 bases and 4 bases respectively, with 14 bases between them. The CDR3 loop spans 14 amino acids. Germline V gene sequence: CDR1 LNHDA, CDR2 SQIVND (reference sequence).

The genes are TRBV7-2 and TRBJ1-1, with D uncertain. V lost 5 bases and J 0 bases, leaving 7 bases between the germline ends. Per germline, CDR1 SGHTA and CDR2 FQGNSA. The CDR3 loop spans 13 amino acids. CDR3 sequence: CASSLPMNTEAFF. DNA for the CDR3: TGTGCCAGCAGCCTTCCGATGAACACTGAAGCTTTCTTT.

This clone was observed a single time. The chain has TRBV25-1 and TRBJ2-5; 9 bases map to TRBD2. Germline lookup yields CDR1 MGHDK and CDR2 SYGVNS. This CDR3 is built from 16 residues. Unmatched junction bases numbered 10, after V lost 3 bases and J lost 5 bases. The CDR3, as DNA: TGTGCCAGCAGTGATCACGCGGGAGGGCCCCGGGAGACCCAGTACTTC. Amino acid sequence: CASSDHAGGPRETQYF.

This rearrangement joins TRBV28 to TRBJ2-3; 11 bases fit TRBD2. Trimming removed 6 bases from V and 9 bases from J; junction bases left unmatched: 11. Germline V gives CDR1 MDHEN, CDR2 SYDVKM. This CDR3 has 15 amino acids. The CDR3: CASRPTSGVPSTQYF. The CDR3, as DNA: TGTGCCAGCAGACCGACTAGCGGGGTCCCTTCCACGCAGTATTTT.

CDR3 nucleotides: TGTGCCAGCAGTTTCCCATCACGGAGATCGGGAAACACCATATATTTT. Amino acids: CASSFPSRRSGNTIYF. This chain connects TRBV27 to TRBJ1-3; D uncertain. Germline V gene lookup returns CDR1 MNHEY and CDR2 SMNVEV (reference sequence). V was shortened by 3 bases and J by 4 bases, with 16 bases between the two germline ends. This CDR3 is 16 amino acids long.

For this clone: Other DNA sequences within the sample encode an identical CDR3. V and J are TRBV9 and TRBJ2-1; 7 bases agree with TRBD2. This CDR3 has 16 amino acids. V was pared by 0 bases and J by 4 bases, with 7 bases of the junction left unmatched. From germline, CDR1 is SGDLS and CDR2 YYNGEE. The CDR3 bases are TGTGCCAGCAGCGTAGGAGGCGGGAGCTTGTACAATGAGCAGTTCTTC. This codes for CASSVGGGSLYNEQFF.

The chain uses TRBV25-1 and TRBJ2-1, with 8 bases identical to TRBD2. With V trimmed by 0 bases and J by 7 bases, 8 bases remained unmatched. Germline CDR1 is MGHDK and CDR2 is SYGVNS. CDR3 length equals 16 residues. The CDR3 region is CASSEYRAGDYNEQFF. DNA of the CDR3: TGTGCCAGCAGTGAATATCGAGCGGGAGATTATAATGAGCAGTTCTTC.